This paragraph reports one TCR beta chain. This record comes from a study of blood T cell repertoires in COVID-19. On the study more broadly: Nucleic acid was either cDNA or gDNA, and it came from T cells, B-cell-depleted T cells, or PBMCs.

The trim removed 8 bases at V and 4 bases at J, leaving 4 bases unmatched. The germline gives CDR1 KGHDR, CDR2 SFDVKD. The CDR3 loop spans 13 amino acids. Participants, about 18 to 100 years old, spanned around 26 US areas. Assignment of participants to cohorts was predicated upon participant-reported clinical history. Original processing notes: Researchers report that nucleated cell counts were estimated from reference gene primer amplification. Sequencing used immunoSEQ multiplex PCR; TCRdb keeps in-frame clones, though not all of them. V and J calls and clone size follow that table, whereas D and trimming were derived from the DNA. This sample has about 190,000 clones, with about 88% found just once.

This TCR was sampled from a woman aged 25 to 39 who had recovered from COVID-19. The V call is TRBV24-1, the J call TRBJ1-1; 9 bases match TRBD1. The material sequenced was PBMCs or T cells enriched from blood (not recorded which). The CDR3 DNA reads TGTGCCACCACCGCGGACAGGGGCACTGAAGCTTTCTTT. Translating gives CATTADRGTEAFF.